This TCR beta chain was recovered during a study of CD4 T cells in relation to SARS-CoV-2 and coronaviruses. On the study more broadly: Negative control cultures got HIV-1 Nef peptides or no peptide.

Generated by immunoSEQ multiplex PCR, the TCRdb table keeps only in-frame clones and is missing some. The sample lists 20,000 to 25,000 clones; 76% were seen once. On this clone itself: Its antigen is undetermined.

Germline-derived CDR1 and CDR2 are DFQATT and SNEGSKA (reference sequence). V lost 3 bases and J lost 0; bases outside the gene matches: 6. The CDR3 is 15 residues long. CD4+ T cells from unexposed donors were obtained before the COVID-19 pandemic (2011-2018). CD4+ T cells were isolated from the cells after roughly 11 days of culture. As cell numbers allowed, unexposed-donor CD4+ T cells faced SARS-CoV-2 S/N and four cold-coronavirus spikes. The chain carries TRBV20-1 and TRBJ2-7; 9 positions agree with TRBD1. The sample was CD4+ T cells from PBMCs, cultured in vitro. The TCR was taken from a human donor in good health. CDR3 bases: TGCAGTGCTAGTGCCGGGACAGGGAACTCCTACGAGCAGTACTTC. Protein: CSASAGTGNSYEQYF.